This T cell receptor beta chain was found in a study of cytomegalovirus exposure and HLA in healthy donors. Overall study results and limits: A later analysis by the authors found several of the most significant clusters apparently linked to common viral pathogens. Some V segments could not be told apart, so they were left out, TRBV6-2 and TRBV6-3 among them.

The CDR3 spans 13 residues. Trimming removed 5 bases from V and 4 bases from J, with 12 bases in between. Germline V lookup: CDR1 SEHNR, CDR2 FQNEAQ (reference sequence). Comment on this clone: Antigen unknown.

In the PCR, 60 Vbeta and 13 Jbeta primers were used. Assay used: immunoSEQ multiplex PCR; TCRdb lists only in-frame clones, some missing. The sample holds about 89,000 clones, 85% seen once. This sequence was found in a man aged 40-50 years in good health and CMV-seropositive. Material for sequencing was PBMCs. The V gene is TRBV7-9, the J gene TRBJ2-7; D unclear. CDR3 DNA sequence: TGTGCCAGCAGCCCCACCCACGGGTACGAGCAGTACTTC. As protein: CASSPTHGYEQYF.